The 10 T cell receptor beta chains given below trace back to one sample, sequenced in a study of T cells in localized non-small cell lung cancer. Libraries were prepared by immunoSEQ multiplex PCR; TCRdb keeps only in-frame clonotypes and omits some of them. Of about 82,000 clones detected, about three quarters appear once; the ten largest clones hold approximately 21%. This sample comprised PBMCs, obtained before any cancer treatment. The source is a man aged 40 to 70 with stage II squamous cell lung carcinoma.

This rearrangement joins TRBV7-6 to TRBJ2-1; TRBD2 matches 9 bases. V shed 3 bases and J 8 bases; nucleotides not matched to a gene: 5. Per germline, CDR1 SGHVS and CDR2 FNYEAQ. The CDR3 has 14 amino acids. CDR3 nucleotides: TGTGCCAGCAGCTTTAGCGGGGGAGTCGATGAGCAGTTCTTC. Translated, it gives CASSFSGGVDEQFF.

V gene TRBV28 combines with J gene TRBJ1-2, with D hard to call. The ends were cut back, 3 bases at V and 8 bases at J, with 22 bases in the middle. The CDR3 extends over 16 amino acids. CDR1 and CDR2 from the germline V gene are MDHEN and SYDVKM. Here the CDR3 DNA reads TGTGCCAGCAGTTTCCTTTTAGGGAGGAAGGGAATCGGCTACACCTTC. Translating gives CASSFLLGRKGIGYTF.

This clone turned up a few times. This rearrangement joins TRBV7-8 to TRBJ1-6; 7 positions match TRBD1. Germline V gene data show CDR1 as SGHVS and CDR2 as FQNEAQ. This CDR3 is built from 17 residues. Trimming at V came to 8 bases and at J to 0 bases, leaving 10 bases not matched to a gene. The CDR3 DNA reads as TGTGCCAGCGGCCCTCGGACAGGCGGCTCCTATAATTCACCCCTCCACTTT. Translating gives CASGPRTGGSYNSPLHF.

V and J are TRBV6-5 and TRBJ2-7, with a weak D call TRBD2 (6 bases). Germline CDR1 reads MNHEY; CDR2 reads SVGAGI. The CDR3 loop spans 13 amino acids. Between the trimmed V and J ends, which lost 6 bases and 3 bases, there was a span of 12 bases. The CDR3 protein is CASRRGPNYEQYF. CDR3 DNA sequence: TGTGCCAGCAGGCGGGGCCCGAACTACGAGCAGTACTTC.

V usage is TRBV11-2 and J usage is TRBJ2-7; 8 nucleotides match TRBD1. Germline CDR1 SGHAT, CDR2 FQNNGV. The V and J ends lost 5 bases and 6 bases, in that order; junction bases with no gene match: 6. The CDR3 has 13 residues. The CDR3 is CASSPNTGGEQYF. For the CDR3, the DNA is TGTGCCAGCAGCCCTAATACAGGGGGCGAGCAGTACTTC.

The genes are TRBV18 and TRBJ2-2; D uncertain. From germline, CDR1 is KGHSH and CDR2 LQKENI. This CDR3 has 16 residues. Trimming left V 0 bases short and J 4 bases short, with 12 bases between. In DNA, the CDR3 is TGTGCCAGCTCACCACCCTCCGGCGTCGGCACCGGGGAGCTGTTTTTT. Its protein product is CASSPPSGVGTGELFF.

This chain links TRBV25-1 with TRBJ2-5; D is perhaps TRBD1 (6 bases). The V and J ends lost 3 bases and 0 bases respectively, with 20 bases between them. Looked up from germline, CDR1 is MGHDK and CDR2 is SYGVNS. The CDR3 runs to 18 residues. CDR3 in amino acids: CASSEDGRRGSYQETQYF. The DNA of the CDR3 is TGTGCCAGCAGTGAGGATGGTAGAAGGGGGTCGTACCAAGAGACCCAGTACTTC.

This rearrangement joins TRBV5-4 to TRBJ2-1, with 10 nucleotides matching TRBD2. The junction had 9 bases not matched to a gene; V was cut back by 5 bases and J by 7 bases. Germline-derived CDR1 and CDR2 are SGHNT and YYREEE (reference sequence). The CDR3 is made up of 15 amino acids. The CDR3 region is CASSSPGLASNEQFF. CDR3 nucleotides: TGTGCCAGCAGTAGTCCGGGACTAGCGTCTAATGAGCAGTTCTTC.

The chain joins TRBV19 to TRBJ2-7; 10 nucleotides match TRBD1. Trimming removed 5 bases from V and 1 base from J; junction bases left unmatched: 5. The CDR3 contains 15 residues. Looked up from germline, CDR1 is LNHDA and CDR2 is SQIVND (reference sequence). CDR3 bases: TGTGCCAGTAGTTCCCGGGACAGGGGTTCCTACGAGCAGTACTTC. Its translation is CASSSRDRGSYEQYF.

There are a few counts of this clone. Written as DNA, the CDR3 is TGTGCCATAGCCCCCACAGGGGTCAACTGGGAACCCCTCCACTTT. It specifies CAIAPTGVNWEPLHF. This rearrangement joins TRBV7-9 to TRBJ1-6; 7 bases line up with TRBD1. V shed 10 bases, J shed 12 bases, and the junction held 18 bases outside the gene matches. The CDR3 is 15 residues long. The germline CDR1 and CDR2 sequences are SEHNR and FQNEAQ (reference sequence).